This T cell receptor beta chain was recovered during a study of cytomegalovirus exposure and HLA in healthy donors. Findings and caveats of the study: A further, later analysis showed that HLA-associated TCR beta chains (compared with equally common others) were more clonally expanded.

The CDR3 contains 16 residues. Germline V CDR1 and CDR2: SGHRS, YFSETQ. V was shortened by 5 bases and J by 1 base, with 18 bases between the two germline ends. It was with 60 Vbeta and 13 Jbeta primers that the PCR ran. In the authors' methods: A follow-up analysis tallied around 80 million unique TCR beta chains, 9 million to 11 million shared. Assay: immunoSEQ multiplex PCR; the TCRdb copy retains only in-frame clones and omits some. V and J calls and clone size are as listed in that table; D and trimming were resolved from the DNA. Of tens of thousands of clones listed, around three quarters are singletons. In this sample, this clone turned up a few times. The antigen is not known.

The receptor comes from a man aged 25-45 years in good health and CMV-seropositive. Source material: PBMCs. The V gene is TRBV5-1, the J gene TRBJ1-1, with D perhaps TRBD1 (6 bases). CDR3 amino acids: CASRSFRQGQNTEAFF. In DNA, the CDR3 is TGCGCCAGCAGGTCCTTTCGCCAGGGGCAGAACACTGAAGCTTTCTTT.